This passage covers 29 T cell receptor beta chains from one sample sequenced in a study of regulatory T cells in long-lasting Graves disease (dated by TCRdb to the early 2020s). The protocol used for the library was multiplex PCR. Sequencing instrument: Illumina HiSeq 4000. To build TCR beta libraries, CDR3 regions were amplified by Arm-PCR using iRepertoire HTBI primers. TCRdb reprocessing: public reads trimmed at Q25 with fastp, clones called with MiXCR, in-frame beta chains kept. When rows share a CDR3 protein, they turn into one entry using the most common DNA and genes. This sample is represented by some 560,000 distinct CDR3 sequences; about 16% of them were singletons. 20% to 25% of the sample is in the top ten clones. The sample's time point label, in plain terms: newly diagnosed GD, antithyroid drugs for less than 3 months. RNA was extracted from PBMCs in TRIzol for both TCR sequencing and RNA sequencing.

The data were also submitted as part of a second study, on T cells in Graves' hyperthyroidism and ophthalmopathy.

The source material was peripheral blood mononuclear cells (PBMCs), sampled at new diagnosis, from a patient treated with antithyroid drugs. Source of these receptors: a middle-aged woman with Graves disease. Donor details come from another sample of the same person, matched by shared clones.

This clonotype has just a few counts. V gene TRBV15 combines with J gene TRBJ1-1; D possibly corresponds to TRBD1 (6 bases). The V gene lost 2 bases and the J gene lost 13 bases, with 17 bases spanning the gap. Germline values: CDR1 LNHNV, CDR2 YYDKDF (reference sequence). This CDR3 is built from 13 residues. The DNA for the CDR3 is TGTGCCACCAGCAGATTTTCTACAGGGCTTGTTTTCTTT. Translation: CATSRFSTGLVFF.

This clonotype was found many times. The chain links TRBV12-3 or TRBV12-4 to TRBJ1-6; D is uncertain. Trimming removed 5 bases at V and 4 bases at J, with 9 bases between. This CDR3 contains 14 residues. This CDR3 reads CASSGSRYNSPLHF. CDR3 nucleotides: TGTGCCAGCAGTGGGTCCAGATATAATTCACCCCTCCACTTT.

This clonotype appeared many times. The rearrangement links TRBV2 to TRBJ2-1, with a possible D match to TRBD1 (5 bases). The CDR3 consists of 13 residues. From germline, CDR1 is SNHLY and CDR2 FYNNEI. Trimming pared 4 bases from V and 7 bases from J, leaving 11 bases between. CDR3 in amino acids: CASSVGRVNEQFF. The DNA of the CDR3 is TGTGCCAGCAGTGTGGGCAGGGTGAATGAGCAGTTCTTC.

The V and J genes are TRBV11-2 and TRBJ2-4, with 9 bases lining up with TRBD1. V was pared by 1 base and J by 7 bases, with 14 bases of the junction left unmatched. CDR1 is SGHAT and CDR2 is FQNNGV in the germline V gene. CDR3 length: 18 amino acids. The CDR3 spells CASSLGFDRGGEKNIQYF. CDR3 in DNA: TGTGCCAGCAGCTTAGGGTTCGACAGGGGGGGGGAGAAGAACATTCAGTACTTC. The entire variable domain, with the rest obtained from reference TRBV11-2 and TRBJ2-4, is as follows: EAGVAQSPRYKIIEKRQSVAFWCNPISGHATLYWYQQILGQGPKLLIQFQNNGVVDDSQLPKDRFSAERLKGVDSTLKIQPAKLEDSAVYLCASSLGFDRGGEKNIQYFGAGTRLSVL.

This clonotype was counted ten times or more. The rearrangement links TRBV7-9 to TRBJ1-1; D is possibly TRBD1 (5 bases). The CDR3 is made up of 14 amino acids. Germline V lookup: CDR1 SEHNR, CDR2 FQNEAQ (reference sequence). Trimming removed 5 bases from V and 1 base from J, with 11 bases in between. In DNA, the CDR3 is TGTGCCAGCAGCCCGGGACTAACGAACACTGAAGCTTTCTTT. Protein product: CASSPGLTNTEAFF.

In its sample, this clonotype was seen a few times. The V and J genes are TRBV5-1 and TRBJ2-7; possibly TRBD2 for D (7 bases). The CDR3 is 16 amino acids. The V and J ends lost 4 bases and 2 bases respectively, with 19 bases between them. Germline V CDR1 and CDR2: SGHRS, YFSETQ. This CDR3 reads CASSLDPGGLPYEQYF. CDR3 nucleotide sequence: TGCGCCAGCAGCCTCGACCCGGGGGGCCTACCCTACGAGCAGTACTTC.

This clonotype was detected many times. CDR3 amino acids: CASSLTVGTGGISSDTQYF. CDR3 DNA: TGTGCCAGCAGTTTAACAGTGGGGACAGGGGGCATCTCATCAGATACGCAGTATTTT. The chain employs TRBV12-3 or TRBV12-4 and TRBJ2-3; 12 bases are a match to TRBD1. V shed 2 bases, J shed 4 bases, and the junction held 13 bases outside the gene matches. The CDR3 loop spans 19 amino acids.

This clonotype has at least ten counts. This chain uses TRBV12-3 or TRBV12-4 with TRBJ1-1, with D uncertain. The CDR3 runs 14 residues. Trimming took 3 bases from V and 5 from J, leaving 13 bases between them. CDR3 sequence reads: CASSLSRVRTEAFF. The CDR3 DNA is TGTGCCAGCAGTTTGTCAAGGGTAAGGACTGAAGCTTTCTTT.

This clonotype came up a few times. This chain joins TRBV7-9 and TRBJ1-6; TRBD1 is a possible D gene (5 bases). The V end lost 1 base, the J end lost 8 bases, and 12 bases lay between the germline ends. Germline lookup yields CDR1 SEHNR and CDR2 FQNEAQ (reference sequence). CDR3 length equals 15 residues. The DNA of the CDR3 is TGTGCCAGCAGCTTAGTCGGCAGGGTGTATTCACCCCTCCACTTT. It encodes CASSLVGRVYSPLHF.

This clonotype was seen once. The chain has TRBV18 and TRBJ1-2, with unresolved D. CDR1 is KGHSH and CDR2 is LQKENI in the germline V gene. The CDR3 is 14 amino acids. The germline V and J ends were trimmed by 0 bases and 8 bases, with 13 bases remaining between them. The CDR3 protein is CASSPPGWAEGYTF. DNA for the CDR3: TGTGCCAGCTCACCACCAGGATGGGCGGAAGGCTACACCTTC. Variable domain in full (rest from reference TRBV18 and TRBJ1-2): NAGVMQNPRHLVRRRGQEARLRCSPMKGHSHVYWYRQLPEEGLKFMVYLQKENIIDESGMPKERFSAEFPKEGPSILRIQQVVRGDSAAYFCASSPPGWAEGYTFGSGTRLTVV.

In its sample, this clonotype was seen a few times. This rearrangement joins TRBV9 to TRBJ2-7; 7 bases are a match to TRBD1. Unmatched junction bases numbered 10, after V lost 3 bases and J lost 7 bases. The CDR3 sequence is 14 residues long. The germline CDR1 and CDR2 sequences are SGDLS and YYNGEE. CDR3 residues: CASSGGQYGWEQYF. Here the CDR3 DNA reads TGTGCCAGCAGCGGGGGACAGTACGGCTGGGAGCAGTACTTC.

V gene TRBV4-1 combines with J gene TRBJ1-1; 10 bases match TRBD1. V lost 5 bases to trimming and J lost 7 bases; unmatched junction nucleotides: 4. The CDR3 runs to 13 residues. The germline V gene encodes CDR1 MGHRA and CDR2 YSYEKL. CDR3 coding DNA: TGCGCCAGCAGCACTCGGACAGGGGGTGAAGCTTTCTTT. Amino acids: CASSTRTGGEAFF.

The genes are TRBV20-1 and TRBJ2-7; D remains unclear. V was shortened by 2 bases and J by 6 bases, with 14 bases between the two germline ends. Germline CDR1 and CDR2: DFQATT and SNEGSKA (reference sequence). The CDR3 totals 13 residues. CDR3 sequence (DNA): TGCAGTGCTAGACAGTTAAATGGTGGCGAGCAGTACTTC. Amino acids: CSARQLNGGEQYF.

V usage is TRBV7-9 and J usage is TRBJ1-6; D gene uncertain. This CDR3 is 15 amino acids long. Per the germline V gene, CDR1 is SEHNR and CDR2 is FQNEAQ (reference sequence). The V end was cut by 4 bases, the J end by 6 bases, with 13 bases between. CDR3 sequence: CASSWSPPSNSPLHF. As DNA, the CDR3 is TGTGCCAGCAGCTGGAGTCCCCCCAGTAATTCACCCCTCCACTTT. The full variable domain, rest sourced from reference TRBV7-9 and TRBJ1-6, is DTGVSQNPRHKITKRGQNVTFRCDPISEHNRLYWYRQTLGQGPEFLTYFQNEAQLEKSRLLSDRFSAERPKGSFSTLEIQRTEQGDSAMYLCASSWSPPSNSPLHFGNGTRLTVT.

At least ten counts were recorded for this clonotype. The gene calls are TRBV4-1 and TRBJ2-1; D is ambiguous. Germline CDR1 reads MGHRA; CDR2 reads YSYEKL. The CDR3 loop spans 13 amino acids. The V end was cut by 4 bases, the J end by 10 bases, with 14 bases between. CDR3 nucleotide sequence: TGCGCCAGCAGCCGCCTAGGCTTTGGAGAGCAGTTCTTC. It specifies CASSRLGFGEQFF.

In this sample, this clonotype turned up a few times. The chain employs TRBV2 and TRBJ1-1, with 7 bases identical to TRBD1. The V gene's germline CDR1 is SNHLY and CDR2 FYNNEI. With 8 bases clipped from V and 3 bases from J, the junction kept 9 bases outside the gene matches. CDR3 length: 14 residues. In nucleotides, the CDR3 is TGTGCCAGCGAGAAAACAGGGGCTTACACTGAAGCTTTCTTT. As protein: CASEKTGAYTEAFF.

This clonotype occurred many times. The CDR3 is CASSQSGTGDEKLFF. CDR3 coding DNA: TGTGCCAGCAGCCAATCCGGGACAGGGGATGAAAAACTGTTTTTT. This chain links TRBV7-9 with TRBJ1-4; 10 nucleotides line up with TRBD1. The CDR3 length is 15 residues. In germline, CDR1 is SEHNR, CDR2 FQNEAQ (reference sequence). Losses at the gene ends were 5 bases for V and 6 bases for J; bases not matched to a gene: 6. The entire variable domain, with the rest obtained from reference TRBV7-9 and TRBJ1-4, is as follows: DTGVSQNPRHKITKRGQNVTFRCDPISEHNRLYWYRQTLGQGPEFLTYFQNEAQLEKSRLLSDRFSAERPKGSFSTLEIQRTEQGDSAMYLCASSQSGTGDEKLFFGSGTQLSVL.

The V and J genes are TRBV2 and TRBJ2-7; TRBD2 matches 15 bases. J lost 7 bases, V lost 11 bases, and 12 bases had no gene match. Germline loops: CDR1 SNHLY, CDR2 FYNNEI. The CDR3 covers 15 residues. The CDR3 spells CAQRRRTSGGGEQYF. CDR3 nucleotide sequence: TGTGCCCAGAGAAGAAGGACTAGCGGGGGGGGGGAGCAGTACTTC.

This clonotype was observed at least ten times. V and J are TRBV12-3 or TRBV12-4 and TRBJ2-3, with 8 bases lining up with TRBD2. This CDR3 contains 16 residues. Germline trimming cut 4 bases from V and 2 bases from J; bases unmatched to any gene: 8. The CDR3 nucleotides read TGTGCCAGCAGTTCGTACGGACTAGCAGACACAGATACGCAGTATTTT. Translation: CASSSYGLADTDTQYF.

This clonotype appeared many times. This chain connects TRBV19 to TRBJ1-1; 7 nucleotides agree with TRBD1. This CDR3 has 16 amino acids. Germline V CDR1 and CDR2: LNHDA, SQIVND (reference sequence). Trimming took 3 bases from V and 3 from J; bases not matched to a gene: 10. CDR3 region: CASSIPRGSADTEAFF. Written as DNA, the CDR3 is TGTGCCAGTAGTATCCCCAGGGGGAGTGCGGACACTGAAGCTTTCTTT. Full variable domain (missing parts from reference TRBV19 and TRBJ1-1): DGGITQSPKYLFRKEGQNVTLSCEQNLNHDAMYWYRQDPGQGLRLIYYSQIVNDFQKGDIAEGYSVSREKKESFPLTVTSAQKNPTAFYLCASSIPRGSADTEAFFGQGTRLTVV.

For this clonotype: A read error may explain this, as a much larger clone is one base away. The chain couples TRBV7-9 to TRBJ2-1; 11 bases align to TRBD1. Germline V gene data show CDR1 as SEHNR and CDR2 as FQNEAQ (reference sequence). CDR3 length: 17 residues. CDR3: CAGSPSTGQGAGNEQFF. CDR3 sequence (DNA): TGTGCCGGCAGCCCCTCGACCGGACAGGGGGCGGGCAATGAGCAGTTCTTC.

This clonotype occurred many times. This chain connects TRBV7-8 to TRBJ2-7; 11 bases map to TRBD2. Trimming at V came to 3 bases and at J to 2 bases, leaving 9 bases not matched to a gene. The CDR3 is 17 amino acids. CDR1 is SGHVS and CDR2 is FQNEAQ in the germline V gene. DNA for the CDR3: TGTGCCAGCAGCTTCCCGCCTAGCGGGGGGCTAACCTACGAGCAGTACTTC. Amino acids: CASSFPPSGGLTYEQYF. The variable domain in full, with the rest retrieved from reference TRBV7-8 and TRBJ2-7, is GAGVSQSPRYKVAKRGQDVALRCDPISGHVSLFWYQQALGQGPEFLTYFQNEAQLDKSGLPSDRFFAERPEGSVSTLKIQRTQQEDSAVYLCASSFPPSGGLTYEQYFGPGTRLTVT.

This clonotype was detected ten times or more. The genes are TRBV3-1 and TRBJ2-3; a weak D match, TRBD1 (7 bases). V was trimmed by 4 bases and J by 6 bases, leaving 14 bases between them. The CDR3 consists of 14 residues. The germline CDR1 and CDR2 sequences are LGHDT and YNNKEL (reference sequence). The CDR3 loop reads CASSRTGGRDTQYF. Written as DNA, the CDR3 is TGTGCCAGCAGCCGGACAGGTGGGAGGGATACGCAGTATTTT.

This clonotype was recorded a few times. V is TRBV12-3 or TRBV12-4 and J is TRBJ2-6; maybe TRBD1 (5 bases). The CDR3 has 17 amino acids. V gave up 4 bases and J gave up 0 bases, with 13 bases separating them. DNA for the CDR3: TGTGCCAGCAGTTCCTCCAGGGATAGCTCTGGGGCCAACGTCCTGACTTTC. Translation: CASSSSRDSSGANVLTF.

In this sample, this clonotype turned up many times. The chain links TRBV6-1 to TRBJ1-1, with D perhaps matching TRBD1 (5 bases). This CDR3 comprises 16 residues. Germline CDR1 MNHNS, CDR2 SASEGT. Between the trimmed V and J ends, which lost 3 bases and 4 bases, there was a span of 18 bases. DNA of the CDR3: TGTGCCAGCAGTGAGCCCCGGGGGGAAGGTGGCACTGAAGCTTTCTTT. It codes for CASSEPRGEGGTEAFF.

Concerning this clonotype itself: A read error may be the cause here, since a much bigger clone is one base away. The chain joins TRBV12-3 or TRBV12-4 to TRBJ2-1; D is possibly TRBD1 or TRBD2 (5 bases each). Trimming removed 3 bases at V and 5 bases at J, with 17 bases between. The length of the CDR3 is 16 residues. The CDR3, as DNA: TGTGCCAGCAGTTTTCCAGGGAGAGGTTCCCACAATGAGCAGTTCTTC. It yields the protein CASSFPGRGSHNEQFF.

The chain couples TRBV12-3 or TRBV12-4 to TRBJ1-1; 8 nucleotides agree with TRBD1. The trim removed 5 bases at V and 3 bases at J, leaving 8 bases unmatched. The CDR3 is made up of 15 amino acids. The DNA of the CDR3 is TGTGCCAGCAGTCTCCGACAGGGGAGGCACACTGAAGCTTTCTTT. Translated: CASSLRQGRHTEAFF.

The chain carries TRBV19 and TRBJ1-4; perhaps TRBD1 as D (5 bases). V shed 3 bases and J shed 7 bases, with 12 bases lying between them. The V gene's germline CDR1 is LNHDA and CDR2 SQIVND (reference sequence). The CDR3 consists of 14 residues. The DNA for the CDR3 is TGTGCCAGTAGTATGGGGACTGCGGGTGAAAAACTGTTTTTT. Its translation: CASSMGTAGEKLFF.

This clonotype turned up a few times. The chain recombines TRBV7-9 with TRBJ1-1, with TRBD1 identical over 10 bases. The germline CDR1 and CDR2 sequences are SEHNR and FQNEAQ (reference sequence). J was trimmed by 0 bases and V by 5 bases; bases with no gene match: 9. The length of the CDR3 is 17 residues. The CDR3 sequence: CASSLGQGGSLNTEAFF. The CDR3, as DNA: TGTGCCAGCAGCCTCGGACAGGGGGGATCCCTGAACACTGAAGCTTTCTTT.